This section outlines one T cell receptor (beta chain) sequence together with its context. Antigen unknown. These data originate in a study of cytomegalovirus exposure and HLA in healthy donors. Germline CDR1 SQVTM, CDR2 ANQGSEA. The CDR3 runs 13 residues. Trimming removed 6 bases from V and 0 bases from J, with 12 bases in between. General study results and limits: Most of the TCR beta V segments (in an earlier analysis) were productive either about 87% or about 30% of the time.

Amplification used 60 Vbeta primers and 13 Jbeta primers. TCRdb's copy holds only in-frame clones and misses some; the assay was immunoSEQ multiplex PCR. Of around 92,000 clones in the sample, roughly 74% were seen once. This chain links TRBV29-1 with TRBJ2-7; a weak D match, TRBD1 (6 bases). The sequence was obtained from a female donor in good health and CMV-seropositive. Sequencing was carried out using PBMCs. The CDR3 DNA follows: TGCAGCGTCCTGGAGGACAGCTCCTACGAGCAGTACTTC. Amino acids: CSVLEDSSYEQYF.